This TCR beta chain was observed in a study of T cell changes during pregnancy in multiple sclerosis. Germline loops: CDR1 SNHLY, CDR2 FYNNEI. The ends lost 5 bases at V and 3 bases at J; junction bases unmatched: 8. CDR3 size: 15 residues. Using immunoSEQ multiplex PCR, the repertoire was profiled, and TCRdb retains in-frame clones only, with some absent. The sample shows about 60,000 clones, 80% to 95% of them seen only once. This sequence was found in a female donor in good health, enrolled as a control in a pregnancy study. The source material was peripheral blood, sampled in the third trimester of pregnancy. This rearrangement joins TRBV2 to TRBJ2-3; 7 bases are a match to TRBD1. CDR3 in DNA: TGTGCCAGCAGTTCGACAGGGCTCGGGACAGATACGCAGTATTTT. Translating gives CASSSTGLGTDTQYF.